The T cell receptor beta chain under discussion was sequenced for a study of early stage breast cancer tumors. Across the study: The ER+/PR+/HER2- tumors included eight ductal and a few lobular carcinomas.

This clone occurred once. CDR3 length: 14 amino acids. V lost 0 bases to trimming and J lost 2 bases, with 5 bases between them. The germline gives CDR1 SGDLS, CDR2 YYNGEE. Method: immunoSEQ multiplex PCR; TCRdb's copy keeps in-frame clones and lacks some. The sample lists roughly 30,000 clones, less than 85% occurring once. The sequence was collected from a person in their sixties or seventies with breast cancer. Sequenced material: blood. The chain links TRBV9 to TRBJ1-4, with D perhaps TRBD1 (5 bases). CDR3 sequence (DNA): TGTGCCAGCAGCGTAGGACAGACTAATGAAAAACTGTTTTTT. It specifies CASSVGQTNEKLFF.